The 18 T cell receptor beta chains in this list originate from one sample, sequenced in a study of T cell changes during pregnancy in multiple sclerosis (dated by TCRdb to between 2018 and 2021). Libraries were constructed by the immunoSEQ multiplex PCR assay. TCRdb took this table from immuneACCESS and kept in-frame rearrangements with V and J called. Such tables lack part of the clones; where checked against another copy, unresolved V genes explain under half of the gap, and the rest is unexplained. For this sample the table gives fewer than 35,000 clones, of which about nine tenths were detected only once. Jointly, the top ten make up roughly 4% of the sample. Source: CD8+ T cells from peripheral blood mononuclear cells, taken in the second trimester of pregnancy. Source of these receptors: a female donor with multiple sclerosis, enrolled in a pregnancy study.

This sequence joins TRBV4-1 and TRBJ2-7; TRBD1 matches at 9 bases. Germline CDR1 is MGHRA and CDR2 is YSYEKL. The J segment lost 3 bases and the V segment lost 3 bases, leaving 12 bases of the junction unmatched. This CDR3 is 17 amino acids long. In DNA form, the CDR3 reads TGCGCCAGCAGCCAGGAAAGGTGGGAGACAGGGGGCTACGAGCAGTACTTC. The encoded protein is CASSQERWETGGYEQYF.

The V call is TRBV28, the J call TRBJ2-7; 8 nucleotides agree with TRBD1. Germline V gene data show CDR1 as MDHEN and CDR2 as SYDVKM. The CDR3 is made up of 14 amino acids. V lost 6 bases, J lost 9 bases, and 13 bases stayed unmatched. CDR3 amino acids: CASRNFWTGQRQYF. DNA for the CDR3: TGTGCCAGCAGGAATTTTTGGACAGGGCAAAGGCAGTACTTC.

The chain couples TRBV5-6 to TRBJ2-7; the match to TRBD1 covers 10 bases. The CDR3 has 18 amino acids. The germline CDR1 and CDR2 sequences are SGHDT and YYEEEE. Trimming removed 3 bases from V and 2 bases from J; junction bases left unmatched: 14. The DNA of the CDR3 is TGTGCCAGCAGCTGGGAGACAGGGGGCGTAATGCTACCCTACGAGCAGTACTTC. Protein sequence: CASSWETGGVMLPYEQYF.

V and J are TRBV6-5 and TRBJ1-3; D gene ambiguous. CDR1 and CDR2 from the germline V gene are MNHEY and SVGAGI. This CDR3 comprises 14 residues. Trimming removed 6 bases from V and 2 bases from J, with 11 bases in between. The CDR3, as DNA: TGTGCCAGCAGCCCTCAGGTACCTGGAAACACCATATATTTT. Protein: CASSPQVPGNTIYF.

V is TRBV4-1 and J is TRBJ1-1, with D possibly being TRBD1 (5 bases). V lost 4 bases and J 12 bases, leaving 21 bases between the germline ends. This CDR3 has 14 amino acids. CDR1 is MGHRA and CDR2 is YSYEKL in the germline V gene. The CDR3 DNA sequence: TGCGCCAGCAGCCCGGGTCCCGGGGGAAAGTGGCCTTTCTTT. It codes for CASSPGPGGKWPFF.

This chain links TRBV6-1 with TRBJ2-7; 9 bases map to TRBD1. Trimming removed 8 bases from V and 6 bases from J; junction bases left unmatched: 8. The CDR3 covers 13 residues. The germline gives CDR1 MNHNS, CDR2 SASEGT. The CDR3 DNA reads TGTGCCAGCGTGGGGACAGGGTTAAGCGAGCAGTACTTC. It translates to CASVGTGLSEQYF.

J is TRBJ2-1 and V is TRBV9; TRBD2 matches 11 bases. Germline CDR1 SGDLS, CDR2 YYNGEE. V lost 0 bases, J lost 8 bases, and 4 bases stayed unmatched. This CDR3 contains 15 residues. In DNA form, the CDR3 reads TGTGCCAGCAGCGTAGATAGCGGGAGGGTCGATGAGCAGTTCTTC. It is translated as CASSVDSGRVDEQFF.

This clone is labeled as large. The chain is built from TRBV6-4 and TRBJ1-1; tentative D call: TRBD1 (5 bases). V lost 2 bases and J 5 bases, leaving 12 bases between the germline ends. CDR1 is MRHNA, CDR2 SNTAGT, per germline. The CDR3 length is 14 residues. CDR3 loop: CASSDGDSPTEAFF. The CDR3 bases are TGTGCCAGCAGTGACGGGGACTCGCCTACTGAAGCTTTCTTT.

The rearrangement uses TRBV15 and TRBJ2-1; no clear D. The CDR3 is 11 amino acids. V was clipped by 10 bases and J by 3 bases, with 7 bases between them. Germline V gives CDR1 LNHNV, CDR2 YYDKDF (reference sequence). CDR3 nucleotide sequence: TGTGCCATCGCCGGCTACAATGAGCAGTTCTTC. Translating it yields CAIAGYNEQFF.

This chain links TRBV10-1 with TRBJ2-5; D is perhaps TRBD1 (5 bases). Germline CDR1 is WNHNN and CDR2 is SYGVQD (reference sequence). Deletions cut 4 bases from V and 2 bases from J, with 8 bases between. The length of the CDR3 is 13 residues. CDR3 coding DNA: TGCGCCAGCAGTGCGACAGTACAAGAGACCCAGTACTTC. Its protein is CASSATVQETQYF.

The chain couples TRBV27 to TRBJ2-1; TRBD2 might be the D (6 bases). The CDR3 covers 14 residues. V was pared by 4 bases and J by 0 bases, with 7 bases between. Looked up from germline, CDR1 is MNHEY and CDR2 is SMNVEV (reference sequence). CDR3 sequence: CASSWGDSYNEQFF. In DNA form, the CDR3 reads TGTGCCAGCAGTTGGGGGGACTCCTACAATGAGCAGTTCTTC.

The rearrangement joins TRBV6-1 to TRBJ2-3, with TRBD2 as a possible D gene (6 bases). CDR3 length equals 14 residues. Germline V gene lookup returns CDR1 MNHNS and CDR2 SASEGT. The V end was cut by 1 base, the J end by 4 bases, with 9 bases between. The CDR3 DNA is TGTGCCAGCAGTGAAGGACTAGACTCAGATACGCAGTATTTT. It specifies CASSEGLDSDTQYF.

This clone was found once. The J gene is TRBJ1-4, the V gene TRBV10-3; D may be TRBD1 (6 bases). CDR1 is ENHRY, CDR2 SYGVKD, per germline. Trimming pared 6 bases from V and 4 bases from J, leaving 21 bases between. The CDR3 loop spans 17 amino acids. Here the CDR3 DNA reads TGTGCCATCAGCCAGGACAGCCCCGATAGTTTTAATGAAAAACTGTTTTTT. It codes for CAISQDSPDSFNEKLFF.

The CDR3 loop reads CASTPEGRTDTQYF. CDR3 DNA: TGTGCCAGCACCCCGGAGGGTCGCACAGATACGCAGTATTTT. The V and J genes are TRBV7-8 and TRBJ2-3; TRBD2 might be the D (6 bases). V shed 7 bases and J shed 1 base, with 12 bases lying between them. This CDR3 is 14 amino acids long. CDR1 and CDR2 from the germline V gene are SGHVS and FQNEAQ.

CDR3 sequence reads: CASSLDGGGLEQFF. CDR3 nucleotide sequence: TGTGCCAGCAGCTTAGATGGCGGGGGCCTTGAGCAGTTCTTC. The V call is TRBV11-2, the J call TRBJ2-1; tentative D call: TRBD2 (7 bases). V was shortened by 0 bases and J by 9 bases, with 12 bases between the two germline ends. Per germline, CDR1 SGHAT and CDR2 FQNNGV. There are 14 residues in the CDR3.

The rearrangement joins TRBV29-1 to TRBJ2-2, with D possibly matching TRBD2 (6 bases). This CDR3 contains 16 residues. V lost 0 bases, J lost 5 bases, and 16 bases lay in between. The germline V gene encodes CDR1 SQVTM and CDR2 ANQGSEA. As DNA, the CDR3 is TGCAGCGTTGAAGATCCTAGCGTCTATAGTACCGGGGAGCTGTTTTTT. Amino acids: CSVEDPSVYSTGELFF.

Concerning this clone: A read error may produce the germline difference seen at one junction end. The chain recombines TRBV4-3 with TRBJ2-7; 12 bases match TRBD2. CDR3 length equals 14 residues. CDR1 and CDR2 (germline): LGHNA, YSLEER. The CDR3 DNA is TGCGCCAGCAGCCCCGGGACTAGCGGGTACGCGCAGTACTTC. Translated, it gives CASSPGTSGYAQYF.

The chain has TRBV9 and TRBJ2-1; a weak D match, TRBD2 (6 bases). V lost 4 bases, J lost 2 bases, and 16 bases lay in between. Per germline, CDR1 SGDLS and CDR2 YYNGEE. The CDR3 totals 16 residues. This CDR3 is CASSPGPGLPYNEQFF. In DNA, the CDR3 is TGTGCCAGCAGCCCAGGGCCCGGACTACCCTACAATGAGCAGTTCTTC.